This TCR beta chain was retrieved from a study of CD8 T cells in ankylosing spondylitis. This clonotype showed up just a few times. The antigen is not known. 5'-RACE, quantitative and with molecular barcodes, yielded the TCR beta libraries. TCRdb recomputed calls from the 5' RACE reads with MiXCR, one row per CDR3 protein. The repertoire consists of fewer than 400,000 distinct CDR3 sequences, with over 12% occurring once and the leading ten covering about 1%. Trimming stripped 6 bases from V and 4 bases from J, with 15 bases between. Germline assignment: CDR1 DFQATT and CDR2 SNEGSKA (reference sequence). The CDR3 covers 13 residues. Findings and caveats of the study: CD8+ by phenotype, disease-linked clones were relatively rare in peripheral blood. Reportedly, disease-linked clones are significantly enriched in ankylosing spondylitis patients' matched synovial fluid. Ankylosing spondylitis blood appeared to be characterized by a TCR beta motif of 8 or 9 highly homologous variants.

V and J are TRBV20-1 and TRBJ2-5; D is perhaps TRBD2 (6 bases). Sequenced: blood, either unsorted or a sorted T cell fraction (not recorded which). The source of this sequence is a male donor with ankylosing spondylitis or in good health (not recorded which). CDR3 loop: CSARDFFTETQYF. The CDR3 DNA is TGCAGTGCCCGGGACTTTTTTACAGAGACCCAGTACTTC.